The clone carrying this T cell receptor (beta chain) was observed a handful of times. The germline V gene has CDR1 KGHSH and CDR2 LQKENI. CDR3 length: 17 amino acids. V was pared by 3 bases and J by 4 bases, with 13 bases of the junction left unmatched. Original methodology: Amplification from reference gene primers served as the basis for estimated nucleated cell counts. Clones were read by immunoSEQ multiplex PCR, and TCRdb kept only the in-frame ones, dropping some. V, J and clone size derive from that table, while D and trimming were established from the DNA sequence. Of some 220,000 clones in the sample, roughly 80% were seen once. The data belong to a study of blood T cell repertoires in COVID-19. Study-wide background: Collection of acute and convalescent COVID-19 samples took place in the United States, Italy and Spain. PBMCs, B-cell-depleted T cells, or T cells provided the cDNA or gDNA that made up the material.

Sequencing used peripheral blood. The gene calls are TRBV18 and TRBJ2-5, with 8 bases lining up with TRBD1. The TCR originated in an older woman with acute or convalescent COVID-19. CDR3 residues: CASSPAPDRGRLETQYF. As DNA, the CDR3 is TGTGCCAGCTCACCCGCCCCCGACAGGGGCAGGCTAGAGACCCAGTACTTC.